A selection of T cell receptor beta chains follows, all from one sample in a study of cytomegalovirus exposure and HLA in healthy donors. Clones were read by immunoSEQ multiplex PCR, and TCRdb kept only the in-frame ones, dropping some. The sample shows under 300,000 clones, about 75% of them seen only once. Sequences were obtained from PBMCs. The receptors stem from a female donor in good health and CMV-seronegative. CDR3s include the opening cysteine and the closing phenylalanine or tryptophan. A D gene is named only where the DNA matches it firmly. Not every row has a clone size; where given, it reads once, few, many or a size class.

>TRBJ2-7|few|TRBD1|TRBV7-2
CASSFRTGPIYEQYF
TGTGCCAGCAGCTTTCGGACAGGTCCCATCTACGAGCAGTACTTC
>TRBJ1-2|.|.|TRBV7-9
CSSSSPGDYGYTF
TGTTCCAGTTCGTCCCCCGGGGACTATGGCTACACCTTC
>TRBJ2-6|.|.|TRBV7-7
CASSPHSGANVLTF
TGTGCTAGCAGCCCCCACTCTGGGGCCAACGTCCTGACTTTC
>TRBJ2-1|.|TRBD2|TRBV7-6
CASSLTRTSLCEQFF
TGTGCCAGCAGCTTGACCCGGACTAGTCTTTGTGAGCAGTTCTTC
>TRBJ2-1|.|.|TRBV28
CASSSGGSGATYNEQFF
TGTGCCAGCAGTTCAGGGGGTAGCGGGGCCACCTACAATGAGCAGTTCTTC
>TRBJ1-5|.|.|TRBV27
CASSREGNSNQPQHF
TGTGCCAGCAGTCGAGAGGGCAATAGCAATCAGCCCCAGCATTTT
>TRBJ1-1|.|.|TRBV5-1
CASSLEHLNTEAFF
TGCGCCAGCAGCTTGGAACACCTGAACACTGAAGCTTTCTTT
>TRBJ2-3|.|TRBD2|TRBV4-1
CASSPIGSTSGTDTQYF
TGCGCCAGCAGCCCAATCGGGTCGACTAGCGGGACAGATACGCAGTATTTT
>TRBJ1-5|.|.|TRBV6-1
CASSYSRSNQPQHF
TGTGCCAGCAGTTATAGCAGAAGCAATCAGCCCCAGCATTTT
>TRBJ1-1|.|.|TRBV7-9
CASSWTLNTEAFF
TGTGCCAGCAGTTGGACTCTGAACACTGAAGCTTTCTTT
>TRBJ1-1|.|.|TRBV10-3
CAISSRMQTGNTEAFF
TGTGCCATCAGCTCGCGAATGCAGACAGGGAACACTGAAGCTTTCTTT
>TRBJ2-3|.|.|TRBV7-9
CASSVRDFSNTRYTDTQYF
TGTGCCAGCAGCGTCCGGGACTTCAGTAATACGAGGTACACAGATACGCAGTATTTT
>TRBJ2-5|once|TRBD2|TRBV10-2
CASSPGLAGLYQETQYF
TGCGCCAGCAGCCCGGGACTAGCGGGGCTGTACCAAGAGACCCAGTACTTC
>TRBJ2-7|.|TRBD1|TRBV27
CASRETGGYEQYF
TGTGCCAGCAGGGAGACAGGGGGCTACGAGCAGTACTTC
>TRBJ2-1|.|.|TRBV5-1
CASSLGSARNEQFF
TGCGCCAGCAGCTTGGGCAGTGCGAGGAATGAGCAGTTCTTC
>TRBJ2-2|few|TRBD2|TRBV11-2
CASSPKDSGGWTGELFF
TGTGCCAGCAGCCCCAAGGACTCCGGGGGGTGGACCGGGGAGCTGTTTTTT
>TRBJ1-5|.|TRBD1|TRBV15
CATSRDRGSNQPQHF
TGTGCCACCAGCAGGGACAGGGGATCCAATCAGCCCCAGCATTTT
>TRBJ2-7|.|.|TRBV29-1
CSVKSRGAYEQYF
TGCAGCGTCAAAAGCAGGGGGGCCTACGAGCAGTACTTC
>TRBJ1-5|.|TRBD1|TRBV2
CASSERQGNQPQHF
TGTGCCAGCAGCGAAAGACAGGGAAATCAGCCCCAGCATTTT
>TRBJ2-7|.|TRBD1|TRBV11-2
CASSLGTGKVTYEQYF
TGTGCTAGCAGCTTAGGGACAGGGAAGGTCACCTACGAGCAGTACTTC
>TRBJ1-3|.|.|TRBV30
CAWMAGQARAPGGNTIYF
TGTGCCTGGATGGCGGGGCAGGCACGGGCCCCTGGTGGAAACACCATATATTTT
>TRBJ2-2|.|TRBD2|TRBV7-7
CASSWGGSAGELFF
TGTGCCAGCAGCTGGGGGGGTTCGGCCGGGGAGCTGTTTTTT
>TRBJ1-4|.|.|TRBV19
CASKGSEAEKLFF
TGTGCCAGTAAAGGTTCGGAGGCCGAAAAACTGTTTTTT
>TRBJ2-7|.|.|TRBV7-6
CASSPGSYEQYF
TGTGCCAGCAGCCCGGGCTCCTACGAGCAGTACTTC
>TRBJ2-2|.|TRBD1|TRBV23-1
CATIKRDRAENTGELFF
TGCGCCACCATAAAGCGGGACAGGGCCGAGAACACCGGGGAGCTGTTTTTT
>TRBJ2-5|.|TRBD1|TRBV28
CASSPGQGALETQYF
TGTGCCAGCAGTCCCGGACAGGGGGCACTAGAGACCCAGTACTTC
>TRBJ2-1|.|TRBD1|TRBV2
CASSEDRIYYNEQFF
TGTGCCAGCAGTGAGGACAGGATTTACTACAATGAGCAGTTCTTC
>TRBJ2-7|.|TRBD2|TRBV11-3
CASSLGLAETYEQYF
TGTGCCAGCAGCTTGGGACTAGCGGAGACCTACGAGCAGTACTTC
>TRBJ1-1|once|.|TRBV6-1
CARKVSGVNTEAFF
TGTGCCAGAAAGGTTTCAGGGGTTAACACTGAAGCTTTCTTT
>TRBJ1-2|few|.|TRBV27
CASSLASNYGYTF
TGTGCCAGCAGTTTGGCCTCTAACTATGGCTACACCTTC
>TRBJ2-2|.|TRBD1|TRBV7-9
CSSSLIKAGGGGTGELFF
TGTTCCAGCAGCTTAATCAAAGCAGGGGGCGGTGGCACCGGGGAGCTGTTTTTT
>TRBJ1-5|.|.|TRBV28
CASSPGGSVPTQHF
TGTGCCAGCAGTCCGGGTGGGTCGGTTCCTACCCAGCATTTT
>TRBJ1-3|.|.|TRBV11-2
CAAARGNTIYF
TGTGCCGCCGCCCGGGGAAACACCATATATTTT
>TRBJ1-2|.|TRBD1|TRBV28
CASSSVDRENGYTF
TGTGCCAGCAGTTCGGTGGACAGGGAGAATGGCTACACCTTC
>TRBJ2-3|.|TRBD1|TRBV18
CASSPKYDRGRTDTQYF
TGTGCCAGCTCACCAAAGTACGACAGGGGGCGAACAGATACGCAGTATTTT
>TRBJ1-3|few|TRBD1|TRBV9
CASSAIRGVGNTIYF
TGTGCCAGCAGCGCCATCAGGGGGGTGGGAAACACCATATATTTT
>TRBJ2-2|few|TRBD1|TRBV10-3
CAISEDRVAGELFF
TGTGCCATCAGTGAAGACAGGGTCGCCGGGGAGCTGTTTTTT
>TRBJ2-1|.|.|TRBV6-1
CASSVGGSYNEQFF
TGTGCCAGCAGTGTAGGGGGCTCCTACAATGAGCAGTTCTTC
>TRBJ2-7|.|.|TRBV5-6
CASSGNRDSYEQYF
TGTGCCAGCAGCGGAAACAGGGACTCCTACGAGCAGTACTTC
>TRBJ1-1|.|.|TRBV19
CASSTGVGTEAFF
TGTGCCAGTAGTACAGGGGTGGGAACTGAAGCTTTCTTT
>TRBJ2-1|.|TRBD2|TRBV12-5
CASGLTLAGEGNEQFF
TGTGCTAGTGGTTTGACTTTAGCGGGAGAGGGGAATGAGCAGTTCTTC
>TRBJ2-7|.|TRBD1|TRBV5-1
CASRPGQGAFEQYF
TGCGCCAGCAGGCCGGGACAGGGGGCGTTCGAGCAGTACTTC
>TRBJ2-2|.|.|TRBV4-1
CASSQNSAEGNTGELFF
TGCGCCAGCAGCCAAAATTCCGCGGAGGGGAACACCGGGGAGCTGTTTTTT
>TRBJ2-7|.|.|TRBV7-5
CVRSPTDRQAMAYEQYF
TGTGTCAGAAGCCCTACCGACCGACAGGCGATGGCCTACGAGCAGTACTTC
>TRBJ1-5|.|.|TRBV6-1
CASRPGQWMQPQHF
TGTGCCAGCAGGCCTGGACAGTGGATGCAGCCCCAGCATTTT
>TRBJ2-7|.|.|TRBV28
CASSSGLLQYF
TGTGCCAGCAGTTCGGGACTCCTTCAGTACTTC
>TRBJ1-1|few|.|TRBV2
CASSEAGQGITEAFF
TGTGCCAGCAGTGAAGCGGGGCAGGGGATCACTGAAGCTTTCTTT
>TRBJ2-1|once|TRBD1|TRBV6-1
CASSEQGQGYNEQFF
TGTGCCAGCAGTGAACAGGGACAGGGGTACAATGAGCAGTTCTTC
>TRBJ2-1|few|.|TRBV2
CASTEPPLDFNEQFF
TGTGCCAGCACTGAACCCCCGCTGGACTTCAATGAGCAGTTCTTC
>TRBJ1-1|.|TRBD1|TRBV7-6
CASSLRQGTEAFF
TGTGCCAGCAGCTTAAGACAGGGCACTGAAGCTTTCTTT
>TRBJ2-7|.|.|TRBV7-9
CASSLLGVRESLREQYF
TGTGCCAGCAGCTTATTGGGCGTTCGGGAGTCACTGCGCGAGCAGTACTTC
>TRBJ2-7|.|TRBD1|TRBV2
CASSVGLGTGGAQQYF
TGTGCCAGCAGTGTGGGATTGGGGACAGGGGGCGCACAGCAGTACTTC
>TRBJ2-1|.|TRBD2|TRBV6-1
CASSERRELDNEQFF
TGTGCCAGCAGTGAAAGGCGGGAGTTAGACAATGAGCAGTTCTTC
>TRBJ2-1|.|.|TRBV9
CASSVGLIGDGNEQFF
TGTGCCAGCAGCGTAGGCTTAATCGGGGATGGCAATGAGCAGTTCTTC
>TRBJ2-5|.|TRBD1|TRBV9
CASSVDKQGGYEQYF
TGTGCCAGCAGCGTAGACAAACAGGGGGGCTATGAGCAGTACTTC
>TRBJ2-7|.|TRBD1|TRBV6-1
CASSEEGWTGFYEQYF
TGTGCCAGCAGTGAAGAAGGCTGGACAGGTTTCTACGAGCAGTACTTC
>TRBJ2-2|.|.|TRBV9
CASSVERARDNTGELFF
TGTGCCAGCAGCGTAGAAAGGGCCAGGGATAACACCGGGGAGCTGTTTTTT
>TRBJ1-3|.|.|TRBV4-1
CASSQESRSGNTIYF
TGCGCCAGCAGCCAAGAAAGTCGGTCTGGAAACACCATATATTTT
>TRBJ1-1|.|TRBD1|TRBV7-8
CASSQADRDTEAFF
TGTGCCAGCAGCCAAGCCGACAGGGACACTGAAGCTTTCTTT
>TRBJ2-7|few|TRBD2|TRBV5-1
CASSLQTSGSYEQYF
TGCGCCAGCAGCCTACAGACTAGCGGGAGCTACGAGCAGTACTTC